The 30 T cell receptor beta chains in this list originate from one sample, sequenced in a study of blood T cell repertoires in COVID-19. Here immunoSEQ multiplex PCR was the method, and the copy in TCRdb shows in-frame clones only, minus some. The table lists about 39,000 clones, approximately 89% of them singletons, with approximately 2.3% in the top ten. Sequenced input: peripheral blood. All receptors derive from a man aged 50 or older with active COVID-19.

The gene calls are TRBV20-1 and TRBJ2-7, with 15 positions matching TRBD2. Germline values: CDR1 DFQATT, CDR2 SNEGSKA (reference sequence). V lost 3 bases and J lost 7; bases outside the gene matches: 4. The CDR3 length is 14 residues. The CDR3 reads CSASRTSGRVEQYF. The DNA for the CDR3 is TGCAGTGCTAGTAGGACTAGCGGGAGGGTTGAGCAGTACTTC.

The chain recombines TRBV7-9 with TRBJ1-2; D is perhaps TRBD1 (6 bases). From germline, CDR1 is SEHNR and CDR2 FQNEAQ (reference sequence). The CDR3 has 16 residues. Trimming removed 1 base at V and 4 bases at J, with 16 bases between. Here the CDR3 reads CASSLGGRGRTYGYTF. CDR3 nucleotide sequence: TGTGCCAGCAGCTTAGGAGGGCGGGGGCGCACCTATGGCTACACCTTC.

This sequence joins TRBV10-3 and TRBJ2-2; a possible D gene is TRBD2 (5 bases). Trimming pared 0 bases from V and 7 bases from J, leaving 6 bases between. Germline V gene lookup returns CDR1 ENHRY and CDR2 SYGVKD. This CDR3 has 13 residues. Here the CDR3 reads CAISESRDGELFF. The CDR3 DNA is TGTGCCATCAGTGAGTCGAGGGACGGGGAGCTGTTTTTT.

The V call is TRBV11-2, the J call TRBJ1-3; D perhaps matches TRBD1 (6 bases). CDR1 and CDR2 from the germline V gene are SGHAT and FQNNGV. The V and J ends lost 3 bases and 0 bases respectively, with 12 bases between them. The CDR3 has 16 amino acids. Here the CDR3 DNA reads TGTGCCAGCAGCTTTAACAGGGACCTCTCTGGAAACACCATATATTTT. It is translated as CASSFNRDLSGNTIYF.

The gene calls are TRBV6-6 and TRBJ1-3; D not certain. V lost 0 bases to trimming and J lost 4 bases, with 10 bases between them. The length of the CDR3 is 15 residues. The germline gives CDR1 MNHNY, CDR2 SVGAGI (reference sequence). The CDR3 sequence is CASSYSSEWGNTIYF. CDR3 DNA sequence: TGTGCCAGCAGTTACTCGAGCGAGTGGGGAAACACCATATATTTT.

This chain uses TRBV7-3 with TRBJ2-1, with D possibly TRBD1 on 5 matching bases. The CDR3 loop spans 15 amino acids. Germline V gives CDR1 SGHTA, CDR2 FQGTGA. V was clipped by 0 bases and J by 4 bases, with 10 bases between them. The CDR3 nucleotides are TGTGCCAGCAGCTTAACGTCGGACACTTACAATGAGCAGTTCTTC. Encoded protein: CASSLTSDTYNEQFF.

V gene TRBV5-5 combines with J gene TRBJ2-5, with TRBD1 identical over 8 bases. CDR3 length: 16 residues. The ends lost 1 base at V and 3 bases at J; junction bases unmatched: 8. The germline V gene encodes CDR1 SGHKS and CDR2 YYEKEE (reference sequence). CDR3 DNA: TGTGCCAGCAGCTTGCCCGGGACAGGTAGCGAAGAGACCCAGTACTTC. Translation gives CASSLPGTGSEETQYF.

The chain carries TRBV14 and TRBJ2-3; 9 nucleotides align to TRBD1. CDR3 length: 15 amino acids. Germline assignment: CDR1 SGHDN and CDR2 FVKESK. V dropped 1 base and J dropped 7; count of bases not matched to a gene: 6. In DNA form, the CDR3 reads TGTGCCAGCAGCCAAGCCTGGGACAGGGCCTATACGCAGTATTTT. Encoded protein: CASSQAWDRAYTQYF.

The rearrangement joins TRBV30 to TRBJ1-4; TRBD1 might be the D (5 bases). The CDR3 consists of 14 residues. The V gene's germline CDR1 is GTSNPN and CDR2 SVGIG (reference sequence). V dropped 0 bases and J dropped 8 bases, with 13 bases sitting between them. CDR3 loop: CAWSVQDRKEKLFF. CDR3 nucleotide sequence: TGTGCCTGGAGTGTACAAGACAGAAAGGAAAAACTGTTTTTT.

The CDR3 nucleotides are TGTGCCAGCGGGGCCGTTACCTACGAGCAGTACTTC. It yields the protein CASGAVTYEQYF. The chain is built from TRBV11-2 and TRBJ2-7, with D possibly matching TRBD1 (5 bases). The CDR3 totals 12 residues. Germline V gene lookup returns CDR1 SGHAT and CDR2 FQNNGV. With 8 bases removed from V and 2 bases from J, the gap between germline ends came to 10 bases.

V usage is TRBV5-1 and J usage is TRBJ2-7; 9 bases map to TRBD1. Germline CDR1 SGHRS, CDR2 YFSETQ. CDR3 size: 14 residues. J was trimmed by 5 bases and V by 0 bases; bases with no gene match: 3. The DNA for the CDR3 is TGCGCCAGCAGCTTGGTGGGACAGGGCGACGAGCAGTACTTC. Amino acid sequence: CASSLVGQGDEQYF.

V gene TRBV6-5 combines with J gene TRBJ1-1, with D hard to call. The length of the CDR3 is 15 residues. Germline loops: CDR1 MNHEY, CDR2 SVGAGI. Trimming took off 8 bases at V and 3 bases at J, with 19 bases between the two ends. CDR3 sequence (DNA): TGTGCCAGCGCTAGGTTTTTGAATCATGACACTGAAGCTTTCTTT. Its protein is CASARFLNHDTEAFF.

J is TRBJ1-1 and V is TRBV12-3 or TRBV12-4; D gene uncertain. The CDR3 has 12 residues. The V and J ends lost 6 bases and 7 bases respectively, with 12 bases between them. CDR3: CASRPFPGEAFF. In nucleotides, the CDR3 is TGTGCCAGCAGACCCTTTCCGGGTGAAGCTTTCTTT.

This rearrangement joins TRBV5-6 to TRBJ1-2, with TRBD1 matching over 10 bases. There are 15 residues in the CDR3. Losses at the gene ends were 3 bases for V and 1 base for J; bases not matched to a gene: 3. Germline CDR1 is SGHDT and CDR2 is YYEEEE. The CDR3 spells CASSSRTGGNYGYTF. DNA for the CDR3: TGTGCCAGCAGCTCCAGGACAGGGGGTAACTATGGCTACACCTTC.

This clone was seen just once. The rearrangement uses TRBV5-5 and TRBJ1-2, with 9 bases matching TRBD1. The germline CDR1 and CDR2 sequences are SGHKS and YYEKEE (reference sequence). V lost 4 bases to trimming and J lost 5 bases; unmatched junction nucleotides: 6. The CDR3 runs 14 residues. CDR3 DNA sequence: TGTGCCAGCAGCCCACAGGGGGCCCCGTATGGCTACACCTTC. It translates to CASSPQGAPYGYTF.

This rearrangement joins TRBV18 to TRBJ2-2, with 10 bases identical to TRBD2. V was clipped by 10 bases and J by 6 bases; unmatched bases: 11. Germline CDR1 is KGHSH and CDR2 is LQKENI. The length of the CDR3 is 15 residues. Here the CDR3 DNA reads TGTGCCACCGCCATGCTAGCGGGAGAGGCCGGGGAGCTGTTTTTT. It codes for CATAMLAGEAGELFF. The full variable domain, rest sourced from reference TRBV18 and TRBJ2-2, is NAGVMQNPRHLVRRRGQEARLRCSPMKGHSHVYWYRQLPEEGLKFMVYLQKENIIDESGMPKERFSAEFPKEGPSILRIQQVVRGDSAAYFCATAMLAGEAGELFFGEGSRLTVL.

The chain uses TRBV21-1 and TRBJ1-3. TRBV21-1 represents a pseudogene. The CDR3 contains 17 residues. The chain's CDR3 is CASSTHPGPNSGNTIYF. CDR3 in DNA: TGTGCCAGCAGCACTCATCCGGGTCCTAACTCTGGAAACACCATATATTTT.

This clone was seen just once. This chain joins TRBV19 and TRBJ1-3, with no clear D. V gave up 3 bases and J gave up 2 bases, with 17 bases separating them. The V gene's germline CDR1 is LNHDA and CDR2 SQIVND (reference sequence). This CDR3 contains 17 residues. The CDR3 DNA is TGTGCCAGTAGTATTGCGGGGTACGGAGTCCCTGGAAACACCATATATTTT. Its translation: CASSIAGYGVPGNTIYF.

The chain links TRBV19 to TRBJ1-5; no definite D call. This CDR3 region has 13 residues. Germline values: CDR1 LNHDA, CDR2 SQIVND (reference sequence). Trimming left V 5 bases short and J 4 bases short, with 9 bases between. The CDR3 loop reads CASSPRDNQPQHF. DNA for the CDR3: TGTGCCAGTAGTCCCCGGGATAATCAGCCCCAGCATTTT.

The gene calls are TRBV18 and TRBJ1-5, with 8 bases aligning to TRBD1. The CDR3 totals 13 residues. Germline CDR1 is KGHSH and CDR2 is LQKENI. V lost 6 bases, J lost 8 bases, and 6 bases stayed unmatched. The CDR3 spells CASSHGQGEPQHF. CDR3 DNA sequence: TGTGCCAGCTCTCACGGACAGGGCGAGCCCCAGCATTTT.

V and J are TRBV19 and TRBJ1-1; a possible D gene is TRBD1 (6 bases). V shed 3 bases and J shed 4 bases, with 30 bases lying between them. Germline CDR1 LNHDA, CDR2 SQIVND (reference sequence). This CDR3 has 20 amino acids. CDR3: CASSILGGGEGSPRGTEAFF. CDR3 nucleotides: TGTGCCAGTAGTATTTTGGGGGGGGGCGAAGGGTCACCGAGGGGCACTGAAGCTTTCTTT.

J is TRBJ1-6 and V is TRBV7-9; 7 bases are shared with TRBD1. The CDR3 extends over 14 amino acids. From germline, CDR1 is SEHNR and CDR2 FQNEAQ (reference sequence). V lost 5 bases to trimming and J lost 5 bases; unmatched junction nucleotides: 3. CDR3 nucleotide sequence: TGTGCCAGCAGCCGCAGGGGGAATAATTCACCCCTCCACTTT. This encodes CASSRRGNNSPLHF.

This chain joins TRBV2 and TRBJ2-4; 11 bases are shared with TRBD2. The CDR3 length is 18 residues. The V gene end was trimmed by 3 bases and the J gene end by 1 base; junction bases not matched to a gene: 8. Germline values: CDR1 SNHLY, CDR2 FYNNEI. The CDR3 region has the DNA TGTGCCAGCAGTGAGATAGCGGGGGGGCCGTACGCCAAAAACATTCAGTACTTC. Protein sequence: CASSEIAGGPYAKNIQYF.

The chain recombines TRBV27 with TRBJ1-3; tentative D call: TRBD1 (6 bases). CDR3 length: 15 residues. The ends were cut back, 6 bases at V and 2 bases at J, with 14 bases in the middle. Per germline, CDR1 MNHEY and CDR2 SMNVEV (reference sequence). The CDR3 loop reads CASRPTRDTGNTIYF. DNA of the CDR3: TGTGCCAGCAGACCAACCAGGGACACTGGAAACACCATATATTTT.

The rearrangement links TRBV6-5 to TRBJ2-1; 8 bases map to TRBD2. Germline V lookup: CDR1 MNHEY, CDR2 SVGAGI. The CDR3 spans 15 residues. The ends lost 6 bases at V and 7 bases at J; junction bases unmatched: 11. This CDR3 reads CASRSSGSWSNEQFF. Written as DNA, the CDR3 is TGTGCCAGCAGATCGAGCGGGAGTTGGTCTAATGAGCAGTTCTTC.

The rearrangement links TRBV30 to TRBJ2-3; D possibly corresponds to TRBD2 (5 bases). The germline CDR1 and CDR2 sequences are GTSNPN and SVGIG (reference sequence). Trimming stripped 6 bases from V and 1 base from J, with 8 bases between. This CDR3 spans 12 amino acids. This CDR3 reads CACGERTDTQYF. The CDR3 DNA follows: TGTGCCTGTGGGGAGCGCACAGATACGCAGTATTTT.

The V and J genes are TRBV4-2 and TRBJ2-5; no clear D. The germline CDR1 and CDR2 sequences are LGHNA and YNFKEQ. Deletions cut 0 bases from V and 4 bases from J, with 9 bases between. This CDR3 region has 14 residues. CDR3 sequence: CASSQEYNLETQYF. The CDR3, as DNA: TGTGCCAGCAGCCAAGAATACAACCTAGAGACCCAGTACTTC.

As concerns this clone: Other DNA sequences in the same sample also yield this CDR3. The rearrangement uses TRBV6-5 and TRBJ1-3, with 7 bases that match TRBD1. V dropped 5 bases and J dropped 4; count of bases not matched to a gene: 5. Germline lookup yields CDR1 MNHEY and CDR2 SVGAGI. This CDR3 is built from 14 residues. CDR3 sequence: CASSRQGSGNTIYF. CDR3 nucleotides: TGTGCCAGCAGTCGACAGGGTAGCGGAAACACCATATATTTT.

This chain uses TRBV23-1 with TRBJ2-7; maybe TRBD1 (6 bases). TRBV23-1 is recorded as an ORF, its role being uncertain. This CDR3 has 14 amino acids. Trimming shortened V by 8 bases and J by 6 bases, and 20 bases separated the two germline ends. CDR3 nucleotides: TGCGCCAGCTCTCCTTTGGGGGCCGTCCTCGAGCAGTACTTC. Protein product: CASSPLGAVLEQYF.

The J gene is TRBJ2-1, the V gene TRBV4-1; 7 bases map to TRBD2. J was trimmed by 3 bases and V by 3 bases; bases with no gene match: 11. This CDR3 is built from 17 residues. The germline V gene encodes CDR1 MGHRA and CDR2 YSYEKL. CDR3 bases: TGCGCCAGCAGCCACCTGGGCGGGGGAATGGACTACAATGAGCAGTTCTTC. Its protein product is CASSHLGGGMDYNEQFF.